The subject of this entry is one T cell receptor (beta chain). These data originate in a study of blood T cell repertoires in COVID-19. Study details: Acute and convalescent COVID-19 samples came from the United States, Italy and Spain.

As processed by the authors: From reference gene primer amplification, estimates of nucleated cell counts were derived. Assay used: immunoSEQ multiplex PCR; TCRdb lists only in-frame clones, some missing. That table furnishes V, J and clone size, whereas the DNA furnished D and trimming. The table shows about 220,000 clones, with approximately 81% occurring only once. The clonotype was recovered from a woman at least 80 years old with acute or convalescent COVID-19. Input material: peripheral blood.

In DNA, the CDR3 is TGCGCCAGCAGCTTGGCACTAGCGGGGGCTTTGTACCAAGAGACCCAGTACTTC. It specifies CASSLALAGALYQETQYF. The rearrangement links TRBV5-1 to TRBJ2-5; TRBD2 matches 11 bases. Germline V CDR1 and CDR2: SGHRS, YFSETQ. The V segment lost 0 bases and the J segment 0 bases; nucleotides outside the gene matches: 7. The CDR3 runs to 18 residues.